This TCR beta chain was documented in a study of T cells after yellow fever vaccination. Study-wide results and caveats: Though it reached lower strength, the secondary response hit its peak faster, day 5 versus 15.

Template switching by 5'RACE produced TCR cDNA, adding a universal primer site and UMIs. MiXCR was run by TCRdb on the 5' RACE reads, yielding one entry per CDR3 protein. The sample has 80,000 to 100,000 distinct CDR3 sequences, about 8.8% seen once. Germline V gene sequence: CDR1 MDHEN, CDR2 SYDVKM. V was trimmed by 3 bases and J by 13 bases, leaving 13 bases between them. The CDR3 runs to 13 residues. Sequenced material: CD8+ T cells not binding an NS4B(214-222) dextramer, sorted from PBMCs, taken more than 13 days after the first yellow fever vaccination. The TCR comes from a man aged 18-30 years who received the YFV17D yellow fever vaccine. This chain uses TRBV28 with TRBJ1-6, with D unclear. The CDR3 loop is CASSLVYASPLHF. As DNA, the CDR3 is TGTGCCAGCAGTTTGGTGTACGCTTCTCCCCTCCACTTT.